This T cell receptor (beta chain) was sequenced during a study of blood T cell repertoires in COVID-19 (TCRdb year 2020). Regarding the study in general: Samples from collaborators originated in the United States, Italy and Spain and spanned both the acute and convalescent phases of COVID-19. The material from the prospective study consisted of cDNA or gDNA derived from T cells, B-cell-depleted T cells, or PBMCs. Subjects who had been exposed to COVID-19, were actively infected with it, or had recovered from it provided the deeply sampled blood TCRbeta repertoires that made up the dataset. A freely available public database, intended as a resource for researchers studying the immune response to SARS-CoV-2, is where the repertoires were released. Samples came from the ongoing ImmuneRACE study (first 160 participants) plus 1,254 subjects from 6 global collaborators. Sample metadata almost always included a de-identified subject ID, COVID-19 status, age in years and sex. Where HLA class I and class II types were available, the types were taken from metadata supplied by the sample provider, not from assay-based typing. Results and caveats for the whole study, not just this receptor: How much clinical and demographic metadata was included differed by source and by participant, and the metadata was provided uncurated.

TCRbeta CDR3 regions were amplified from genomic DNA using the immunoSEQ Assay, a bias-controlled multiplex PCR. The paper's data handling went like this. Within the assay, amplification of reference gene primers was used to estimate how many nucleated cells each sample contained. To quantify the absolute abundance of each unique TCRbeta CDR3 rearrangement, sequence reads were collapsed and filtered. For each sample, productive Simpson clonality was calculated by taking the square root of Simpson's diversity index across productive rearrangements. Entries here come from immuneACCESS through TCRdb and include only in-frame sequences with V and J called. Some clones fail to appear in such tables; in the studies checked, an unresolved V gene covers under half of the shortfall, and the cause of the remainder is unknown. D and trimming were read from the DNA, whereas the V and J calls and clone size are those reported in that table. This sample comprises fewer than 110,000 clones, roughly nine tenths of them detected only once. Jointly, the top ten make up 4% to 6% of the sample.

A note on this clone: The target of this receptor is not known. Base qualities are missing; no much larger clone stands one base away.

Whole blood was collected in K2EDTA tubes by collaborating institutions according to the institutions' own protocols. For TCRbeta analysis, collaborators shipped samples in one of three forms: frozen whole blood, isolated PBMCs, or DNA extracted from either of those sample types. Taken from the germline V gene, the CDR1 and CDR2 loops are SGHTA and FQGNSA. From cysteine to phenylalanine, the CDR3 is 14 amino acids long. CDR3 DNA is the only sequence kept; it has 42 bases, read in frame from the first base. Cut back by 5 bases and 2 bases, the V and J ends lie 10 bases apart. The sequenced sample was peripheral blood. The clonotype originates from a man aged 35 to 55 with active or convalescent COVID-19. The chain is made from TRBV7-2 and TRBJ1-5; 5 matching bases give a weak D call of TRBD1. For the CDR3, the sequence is CASSPLGGNQPQHF. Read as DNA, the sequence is TGTGCCAGCAGCCCTTTAGGGGGCAATCAGCCCCAGCATTTT.